This TCR beta chain was sequenced for a study of blood T cells in healthy people across ages. Study context: Researchers report that template switching captured about one barcoded beta molecule per two T cells.

Through a sample-barcoded 5' primer and a J-beta primer mix, a second PCR was run for 7 to 11 cycles. One entry per CDR3 protein results from TCRdb running MiXCR on the 5' RACE reads. The table lists about 680,000 distinct CDR3 sequences, more than 40% of them singletons, with 30% to 35% in the top ten. The receptor was derived from a woman in her sixties in good health. Source material: blood.

DNA for the CDR3: TGTGCCAGCAGTGAATACGGGCAGTGGAACTACGAGCAGTACTTC. Its translation is CASSEYGQWNYEQYF. The chain couples TRBV6-1 to TRBJ2-4; the D is unclear. The DNA matches TRBJ2-7 better at its end, which makes the J call doubtful. The CDR3 is made up of 15 amino acids. Germline assignment: CDR1 MNHNS and CDR2 SASEGT.